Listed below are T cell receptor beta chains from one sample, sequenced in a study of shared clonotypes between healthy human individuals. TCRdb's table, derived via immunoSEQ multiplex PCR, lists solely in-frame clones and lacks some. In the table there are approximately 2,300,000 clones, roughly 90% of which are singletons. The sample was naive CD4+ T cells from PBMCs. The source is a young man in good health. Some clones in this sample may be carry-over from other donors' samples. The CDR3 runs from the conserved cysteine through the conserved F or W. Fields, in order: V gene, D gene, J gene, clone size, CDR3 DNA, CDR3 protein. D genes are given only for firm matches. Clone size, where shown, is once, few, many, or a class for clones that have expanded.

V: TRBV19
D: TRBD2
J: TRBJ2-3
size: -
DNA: TGTGCCAGCCAAAGCGGGCTAGCGGGAGGATTCACAGATACGCAGTATTTT
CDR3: CASQSGLAGGFTDTQYF

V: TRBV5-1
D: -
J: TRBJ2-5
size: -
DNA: TGCGCCAGCAGCCCGGGACCACAGTACCAAGAGACCCAGTACTTC
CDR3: CASSPGPQYQETQYF

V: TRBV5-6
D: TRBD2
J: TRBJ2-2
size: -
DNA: TGTGCCAGCAGCTTGTGGCTAGCGGACACCGGGGAGCTGTTTTTT
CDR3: CASSLWLADTGELFF

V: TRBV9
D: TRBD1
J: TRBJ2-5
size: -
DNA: TGTGCCAGCAGAACTACTACGGGCAGGGGGGAGACCCAGTACTTC
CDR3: CASRTTTGRGETQYF

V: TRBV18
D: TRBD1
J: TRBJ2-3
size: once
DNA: TGTGCCAGCTCCGGACAGGGATCCGGGAGGCAGTATTTT
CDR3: CASSGQGSGRQYF

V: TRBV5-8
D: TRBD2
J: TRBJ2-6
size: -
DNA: TGTGCCAGCAGCTGGGTAGCGGGAAGTGGGGCCAACGTCCTGACTTTC
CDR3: CASSWVAGSGANVLTF

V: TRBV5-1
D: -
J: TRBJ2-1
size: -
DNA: TGCGCCAGCAGCTTGGGAGGTCGGGACAATGAGCAGTTCTTC
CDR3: CASSLGGRDNEQFF

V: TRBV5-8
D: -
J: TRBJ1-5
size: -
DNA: TGTGCCAGCAGCTTGGGTCAGCATAGCAATCAGCCCCAGCATTTT
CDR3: CASSLGQHSNQPQHF

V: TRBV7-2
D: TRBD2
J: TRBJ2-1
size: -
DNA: TGTGCCAGCAGCTTTTCAGCGGGAGGGTACAATGAGCAGTTCTTC
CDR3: CASSFSAGGYNEQFF

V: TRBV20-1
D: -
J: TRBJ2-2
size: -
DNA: TGCAGTGCTAGTTCCGCCGGGGAGCTGTTTTTT
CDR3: CSASSAGELFF

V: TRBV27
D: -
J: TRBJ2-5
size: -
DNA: TGTGCCAGCAGTTTAGTTAGGTTCGGCAAAGAGACCCAGTACTTC
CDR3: CASSLVRFGKETQYF

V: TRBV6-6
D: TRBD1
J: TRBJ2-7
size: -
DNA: TGTGCCAGCAGCCCCCGGGACAGACTCTACGAGCAGTACTTC
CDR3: CASSPRDRLYEQYF

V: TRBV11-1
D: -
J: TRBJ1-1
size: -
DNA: TGTGCCAGCAGCTTTGATCCATTTGGGGAAACTGAAGCTTTCTTT
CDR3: CASSFDPFGETEAFF

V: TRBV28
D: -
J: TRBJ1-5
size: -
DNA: TGTGCCAGCCTCGGGCCGACGGCCGGGGTTCAGCCCCAGCATTTT
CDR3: CASLGPTAGVQPQHF

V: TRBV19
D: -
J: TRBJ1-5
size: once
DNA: TGTGCCAGTAGTATATTTGCTAGCCTTGATCAGCCCCAGCATTTT
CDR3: CASSIFASLDQPQHF

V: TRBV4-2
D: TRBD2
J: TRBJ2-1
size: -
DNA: TGTGCCAGCAGCCAACCTGGGACTAGCGGGATAGTGGAGCAGTTCTTC
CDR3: CASSQPGTSGIVEQFF

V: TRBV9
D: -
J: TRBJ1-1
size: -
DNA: TGTGCCAGCAGCGTTGAGGCGCGGAACACTGAAGCTTTCTTT
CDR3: CASSVEARNTEAFF

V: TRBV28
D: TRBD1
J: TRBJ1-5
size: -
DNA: TGTGCCAGCAGTACCTACGGACAGGGATTTGGCAATCAGCCCCAGCATTTT
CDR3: CASSTYGQGFGNQPQHF

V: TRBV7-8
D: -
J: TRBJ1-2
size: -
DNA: TGTGCCAGCAGCCCATCCAGACAGTCAAGACTCTATGGCTACACCTTC
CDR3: CASSPSRQSRLYGYTF

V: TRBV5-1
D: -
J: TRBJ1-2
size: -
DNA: TGCGCCAGCAGCTTGGGAGGTATCAACAACTATGGCTACACCTTC
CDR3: CASSLGGINNYGYTF

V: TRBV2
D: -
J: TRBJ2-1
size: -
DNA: TGTGCCAGCAGCCCCGGGGCGGAAAAAAATGAGCAGTTCTTC
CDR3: CASSPGAEKNEQFF

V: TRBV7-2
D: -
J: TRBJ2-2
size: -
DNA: TGTGCCAGCAGCTTTCACGGGGAGCTGTTTTTT
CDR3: CASSFHGELFF